This T cell receptor (beta chain) was sequenced in a study of shared clonotypes between healthy human individuals. As for the study in general: Each donor's CD4 naive and CD4 memory cells filled three plates apiece, CD8 naive two, and CD8 memory one. Broader study findings: Clonotype sharing among donors likely depends on sequencing depth.

Positively selected for CCR7, the CD45RO-negative cells used as naive CD8 cells excluded terminally differentiated effector memory CD45RA+ cells. As for this clone: Its target is unknown.

Template for every sorted-subset replicate PCR totaled about 0.2 ug DNA, tens of thousands of T cell genomes. In the original workflow: Junction-only immunoSEQ sequences carried no quality scores, so filtering differed. Measured with immunoSEQ multiplex PCR; TCRdb has only the in-frame clones, and not every one. The V and J calls and clone size are taken from that table; D and trimming were inferred from the DNA. The sample lists under 2,000,000 clones, about 95% seen once, with more than 0.9% in the top ten. The clonotype comes from a man aged 18 to 29 in good health. Specimen: naive CD8+ T cells sorted from blood.

CDR3 nucleotides: TGTGCCAGCAGCCTGGGTGCTGAGGCCCCCCCACACACGGATACGCAGTATTTT. This gives the protein CASSLGAEAPPHTDTQYF. The genes are TRBV7-9 and TRBJ2-3; D gene unclear. CDR1 and CDR2 (germline): SEHNR, FQNEAQ (reference sequence). The CDR3 contains 18 residues. The V gene lost 5 bases and the J gene lost 6 bases, with 27 bases spanning the gap. The full variable domain, completed using reference TRBV7-9 and TRBJ2-3, is DTGVSQNPRHKITKRGQNVTFRCDPISEHNRLYWYRQTLGQGPEFLTYFQNEAQLEKSRLLSDRFSAERPKGSFSTLEIQRTEQGDSAMYLCASSLGAEAPPHTDTQYFGPGTRLTVL.